This entry lists 19 T cell receptor beta chains sequenced from one sample in a study of cytomegalovirus exposure and HLA in healthy donors. The PCR had 60 Vbeta and 13 Jbeta primers. Using immunoSEQ multiplex PCR, the repertoire was profiled, and TCRdb retains in-frame clones only, with some absent. The table includes under 200,000 clones, 79% detected once. The sample comprised PBMCs. The receptors originated from a woman in her twenties or thirties in good health and CMV-seropositive.

J is TRBJ2-3 and V is TRBV4-3; a weak D match, TRBD1 (5 bases). With 5 bases removed from V and 2 bases from J, the gap between germline ends came to 8 bases. CDR3 length equals 13 residues. The V gene's germline CDR1 is LGHNA and CDR2 YSLEER. The CDR3 protein is CASSRGITDTQYF. CDR3 bases: TGCGCCAGCAGCAGGGGAATCACAGATACGCAGTATTTT.

This clone has just one count. The chain combines TRBV10-3 with TRBJ1-1; 10 nucleotides align to TRBD1. Germline assignment: CDR1 ENHRY and CDR2 SYGVKD. The junction had 8 bases not matched to a gene; V was cut back by 6 bases and J by 7 bases. The CDR3 totals 14 residues. CDR3 sequence (DNA): TGTGCCATCAGCTCGACAGGGGGCGAGGGTGAAGCTTTCTTT. It yields the protein CAISSTGGEGEAFF.

The V and J genes are TRBV4-1 and TRBJ2-3, with 8 bases identical to TRBD2. Trimming at V came to 0 bases and at J to 0 bases, leaving 14 bases not matched to a gene. CDR1 and CDR2 from the germline V gene are MGHRA and YSYEKL. This CDR3 is 20 amino acids long. The CDR3 DNA sequence: TGCGCCAGCAGCCAAGAGGATCCAGGCACTAGCGGCGCTAGCACAGATACGCAGTATTTT. This sequence encodes CASSQEDPGTSGASTDTQYF.

This clone was picked up a small number of times. The chain couples TRBV27 to TRBJ2-5, with D possibly TRBD2 on 5 matching bases. CDR3 length equals 19 residues. V was pared by 3 bases and J by 2 bases, with 25 bases between. Germline CDR1 and CDR2: MNHEY and SMNVEV (reference sequence). The CDR3 DNA sequence: TGTGCCAGCAGTTTTTTTTTCCTTGGGAGAGACATAAAACAAGAGACCCAGTACTTC. Translated: CASSFFFLGRDIKQETQYF.

The rearrangement joins TRBV4-3 to TRBJ1-4; 7 bases map to TRBD1. CDR1 is LGHNA and CDR2 is YSLEER in the germline V gene. The CDR3 extends over 16 amino acids. V was pared by 0 bases and J by 4 bases, with 5 bases of the junction left unmatched. CDR3 loop: CASSQDHRGYNEKLFF. Here the CDR3 DNA reads TGCGCCAGCAGCCAAGATCACAGGGGTTATAATGAAAAACTGTTTTTT.

This clone was seen once. The J gene is TRBJ1-4, the V gene TRBV4-1, with TRBD1 identical over 12 bases. The CDR3 is made up of 17 amino acids. Germline CDR1 is MGHRA and CDR2 is YSYEKL. V trimming: 5 bases; J trimming: 3 bases; junction bases outside the gene matches: 7. The DNA for the CDR3 is TGCGCCAGCAGCAAACCGGGACAGGGGGCTGCTAATGAAAAACTGTTTTTT. Protein sequence: CASSKPGQGAANEKLFF.

The V gene is TRBV14, the J gene TRBJ1-1, with D possibly being TRBD1 (6 bases). CDR1 SGHDN and CDR2 FVKESK come from the germline V gene. V was cut by 4 bases and J by 2 bases, with 11 bases left in between. The CDR3 consists of 14 residues. CDR3 in amino acids: CASSPYRVNTEAFF. CDR3 DNA sequence: TGTGCCAGCAGCCCCTACAGGGTAAACACTGAAGCTTTCTTT.

Only a few counts were recorded for this clone. The chain couples TRBV10-3 to TRBJ2-7; 10 positions agree with TRBD1. This CDR3 has 15 amino acids. The V gene end was trimmed by 0 bases and the J gene end by 5 bases; junction bases not matched to a gene: 4. Per the germline V gene, CDR1 is ENHRY and CDR2 is SYGVKD. The CDR3 nucleotides read TGTGCCATCAGTGAGTCGTCCGGGACAGGGGACGAGCAGTACTTC. This translates into CAISESSGTGDEQYF.

In this sample, this clone turned up once. The chain joins TRBV7-2 to TRBJ1-1; D is ambiguous. CDR1 and CDR2 from the germline V gene are SGHTA and FQGNSA. This CDR3 is 15 amino acids long. V lost 1 base and J lost 4, with 13 bases in between. Written as DNA, the CDR3 is TGTGCCAGCAGCTTAGGGCCCAATGTTGGCACTGAAGCTTTCTTT. This encodes CASSLGPNVGTEAFF.

The chain has TRBV4-3 and TRBJ2-1, with a tentative D call TRBD2 (5 bases). This CDR3 region has 14 residues. Deletions cut 0 bases from V and 5 bases from J, with 8 bases between. Germline V gene lookup returns CDR1 LGHNA and CDR2 YSLEER. In DNA form, the CDR3 reads TGCGCCAGCAGCCAAGATGGAGCGGACAATGAGCAGTTCTTC. The encoded protein is CASSQDGADNEQFF.

The J gene is TRBJ2-7, the V gene TRBV11-3; TRBD1 agrees at 10 bases. Per germline, CDR1 SGHNT and CDR2 YENEEA. The junction had 9 bases not matched to a gene; V was cut back by 5 bases and J by 2 bases. The length of the CDR3 is 16 residues. The CDR3 here is CASSPYPGTGAYEQYF. The CDR3 DNA reads TGTGCCAGCAGCCCCTACCCCGGGACAGGGGCCTACGAGCAGTACTTC.

J is TRBJ2-7 and V is TRBV5-1; 7 nucleotides match TRBD2. The germline gives CDR1 SGHRS, CDR2 YFSETQ. CDR3 length: 15 amino acids. V gave up 2 bases and J gave up 5 bases; unmatched junction bases: 10. The CDR3 sequence is CASSLGLADLDEQYF. DNA for the CDR3: TGCGCCAGCAGCTTAGGGCTAGCGGATCTCGACGAGCAGTACTTC.

The rearrangement joins TRBV19 to TRBJ1-1, with D maybe TRBD1 (6 bases). The CDR3 covers 15 residues. V was pared by 4 bases and J by 5 bases, with 17 bases between. Germline CDR1 and CDR2: LNHDA and SQIVND (reference sequence). CDR3 loop: CASSRSPRGQTEAFF. In DNA, the CDR3 is TGTGCCAGTAGTAGATCCCCGCGGGGGCAAACTGAAGCTTTCTTT.

The V call is TRBV10-3, the J call TRBJ2-7; 9 positions agree with TRBD2. Trimming at V came to 5 bases and at J to 0 bases, leaving 11 bases not matched to a gene. CDR1 ENHRY and CDR2 SYGVKD come from the germline V gene. This CDR3 is 17 amino acids long. The CDR3 loop reads CAISSSRAGGSSYEQYF. The CDR3 DNA is TGTGCCATCAGTTCCTCCCGGGCGGGAGGGAGCTCCTACGAGCAGTACTTC.

The chain carries TRBV10-3 and TRBJ1-2, with D maybe TRBD1 (5 bases). The CDR3 contains 14 residues. From germline, CDR1 is ENHRY and CDR2 SYGVKD. The V end lost 3 bases, the J end lost 5 bases, and 13 bases lay between the germline ends. The CDR3: CAISEGVQVYGYTF. CDR3 in DNA: TGTGCCATCAGTGAAGGTGTACAGGTTTATGGCTACACCTTC.

This clone has just a few counts. The rearrangement joins TRBV10-3 to TRBJ2-7; D may be TRBD1 (6 bases). V dropped 7 bases and J dropped 5 bases, with 9 bases sitting between them. Germline CDR1 is ENHRY and CDR2 is SYGVKD. The CDR3 length is 11 residues. CDR3 amino acids: CAIKQGHEQYF. As DNA, the CDR3 is TGTGCCATCAAACAGGGCCACGAGCAGTACTTC.

This clone was counted once. The CDR3 loop is CASSLAGVYEQYF. The CDR3 coding sequence is TGTGCCAGCAGCTTAGCGGGGGTCTACGAGCAGTACTTC. The chain is built from TRBV5-4 and TRBJ2-7; TRBD2 aligns across 8 bases. The ends lost 2 bases at V and 3 bases at J; junction bases unmatched: 1. Germline CDR1 SGHNT, CDR2 YYREEE (reference sequence). The CDR3 length is 13 residues.

The V call is TRBV7-2, the J call TRBJ2-5; D is perhaps TRBD2 (5 bases). Trimming removed 5 bases from V and 9 bases from J, with 13 bases in between. The CDR3 spans 12 residues. Germline V gives CDR1 SGHTA, CDR2 FQGNSA. The CDR3 loop is CASSQEVGSQYF. The CDR3 DNA follows: TGTGCCAGCAGCCAGGAGGTGGGGTCCCAGTACTTC.

The chain links TRBV4-1 to TRBJ1-2; 11 nucleotides match TRBD1. V was clipped by 4 bases and J by 6 bases; unmatched bases: 4. CDR1 and CDR2 from the germline V gene are MGHRA and YSYEKL. There are 14 residues in the CDR3. CDR3 in amino acids: CASSRTGGSHGYTF. For the CDR3, the DNA is TGCGCCAGCAGCCGGACAGGGGGCTCTCATGGCTACACCTTC.